The 27 T cell receptor beta chains presented below share a single source sample, sequenced in a study of blood T cells in healthy people across ages. PCR was performed a second time for roughly 6 to 12 cycles using a sample-barcoded 5' primer and a J-beta primer mix. Using its own MiXCR run on the 5' RACE reads, TCRdb lists one record per CDR3 protein. Among about 1.1 million distinct CDR3 sequences listed, about two fifths were seen once. The material sequenced was blood. The receptors here all came from a man in his late teens or twenties in good health.

The genes are TRBV6-2 or TRBV6-3 and TRBJ1-2; D might be TRBD1 (5 bases). V lost 6 bases to trimming and J lost 10 bases, with 21 bases between them. Germline CDR1 and CDR2: MNHEY and SVGEGT. The CDR3 extends over 14 amino acids. The CDR3 coding sequence is TGTGCCAGCAGCCCCGTGGGGGATCTATGGGACTACACCTTC. Translating it yields CASSPVGDLWDYTF.

The sample holds a few counts of this clonotype. The V gene is TRBV7-2, the J gene TRBJ2-7; D gene unclear. The CDR3 is 16 amino acids. Germline CDR1 SGHTA, CDR2 FQGNSA. Trimming cost V 1 base and J 6 bases, with 19 bases left between them. CDR3 coding DNA: TGTGCCAGCAGCTTAGTGCAACAGCTATCAAGGGTCGAGCAGTACTTC. It specifies CASSLVQQLSRVEQYF. Using reference TRBV7-2 and TRBJ2-7 for the parts outside the CDR3, the full variable domain is GAGVSQSPSNKVTEKGKDVELRCDPISGHTALYWYRQSLGQGLEFLIYFQGNSAPDKSGLPSDRFSAERTGGSVSTLTIQRTQQEDSAVYLCASSLVQQLSRVEQYFGPGTRLTVT.

As to this clonotype: Given a much more abundant clone one base away, this may be a read error. The J gene is TRBJ1-5, the V gene TRBV2, with D unresolved. Trimming stripped 8 bases from V and 0 bases from J, with 8 bases between. Germline-derived CDR1 and CDR2 are SNHLY and FYNNEI. This CDR3 comprises 13 residues. The CDR3 region is CASGPDSNQPQHF. In DNA form, the CDR3 reads TGTGCCAGCGGGCCCGATAGCAATCAGCCCCAGCATTTT.

The genes are TRBV12-3 or TRBV12-4 and TRBJ2-2, with D possibly TRBD1 on 5 matching bases. The CDR3 is made up of 13 amino acids. Trimming cost V 3 bases and J 6 bases, with 8 bases left between them. CDR3 loop: CASSLPGSGELFF. The DNA for the CDR3 is TGTGCCAGCAGTTTGCCAGGGTCCGGGGAGCTGTTTTTT.

Concerning this clonotype itself: A much larger clone lies one base from this, so it may be a read error. This chain links TRBV12-3 or TRBV12-4 with TRBJ2-4, with D uncertain. The CDR3 spans 15 residues. The CDR3 protein is CASSPGPDGRNIRYF. The CDR3 DNA reads TGTGCCAGCAGTCCAGGCCCCGACGGAAGAAACATTCGGTACTTC.

The V gene is TRBV9, the J gene TRBJ2-7, with D perhaps TRBD1 (6 bases). Germline V gene sequence: CDR1 SGDLS, CDR2 YYNGEE. CDR3 length: 18 residues. V lost 0 bases to trimming and J lost 1 base, with 20 bases between them. This CDR3 is CASSVGPTMDSPSYEQYF. CDR3 in DNA: TGTGCCAGCAGCGTAGGCCCTACGATGGACAGCCCTTCCTACGAGCAGTACTTC.

V and J are TRBV12-3 or TRBV12-4 and TRBJ2-1; D remains unclear. CDR3 length: 14 amino acids. Trimming removed 5 bases at V and 7 bases at J, with 15 bases between. The CDR3 DNA sequence: TGTGCCAGCAGTGTGTACTTAGTCCTGAATGAGCAGTTCTTC. Translation gives CASSVYLVLNEQFF.

The CDR3 sequence: CASTGYSYEQYF. DNA for the CDR3: TGTGCCAGCACCGGTTACTCCTACGAGCAGTACTTC. The chain is built from TRBV2 and TRBJ2-7; D is undetermined. CDR3 length: 12 amino acids. V was shortened by 7 bases and J by 0 bases, with 7 bases between the two germline ends. Germline CDR1 reads SNHLY; CDR2 reads FYNNEI.

The chain uses TRBV5-1 and TRBJ2-3; possibly TRBD1 for D (6 bases). Germline V gene lookup returns CDR1 SGHRS and CDR2 YFSETQ. V was cut by 0 bases and J by 0 bases, with 17 bases left in between. The CDR3 has 18 residues. The CDR3 protein is CASSLAIQDSWSTDTQYF. The CDR3 bases are TGCGCCAGCAGCTTGGCGATTCAGGACAGTTGGAGCACAGATACGCAGTATTTT. The variable domain in full, completed from reference TRBV5-1 and TRBJ2-3, reads KAGVTQTPRYLIKTRGQQVTLSCSPISGHRSVSWYQQTPGQGLQFLFEYFSETQRNKGNFPGRFSGRQFSNSRSEMNVSTLELGDSALYLCASSLAIQDSWSTDTQYFGPGTRLTVL.

The CDR3 protein is CASSLFALNTGELFF. CDR3 sequence (DNA): TGTGCCAGCAGCTTATTCGCACTCAACACCGGGGAGCTGTTTTTT. V and J are TRBV7-2 and TRBJ2-2; D unclear. The ends were cut back, 2 bases at V and 2 bases at J, with 9 bases in the middle. CDR1 SGHTA and CDR2 FQGNSA come from the germline V gene. This CDR3 spans 15 amino acids.

The CDR3 DNA reads as TGTGCCATCAGTGGAGGCGTGACGAACAACAATGAGCAGTTCTTC. It encodes CAISGGVTNNNEQFF. V gene TRBV10-3 combines with J gene TRBJ2-1; no reliable D call. V dropped 4 bases and J dropped 5 bases, with 15 bases sitting between them. Germline CDR1 and CDR2: ENHRY and SYGVKD. CDR3 length: 15 residues.

The rearrangement joins TRBV6-2 or TRBV6-3 to TRBJ2-1; tentatively, D is TRBD2 (6 bases). The CDR3 has 15 amino acids. The V end was cut by 11 bases, the J end by 2 bases, with 19 bases between. Germline lookup yields CDR1 MNHEY and CDR2 SVGEGT. DNA of the CDR3: TGTGCCGGCACCGAAAGGAGGGAGGCCTACAATGAGCAGTTCTTC. It encodes CAGTERREAYNEQFF.

The chain has TRBV6-5 and TRBJ1-1, with a tentative D call TRBD1 (5 bases). The CDR3 loop spans 13 amino acids. Trimming shortened V by 5 bases and J by 3 bases, and 10 bases separated the two germline ends. CDR1 is MNHEY, CDR2 SVGAGI, per germline. CDR3 loop: CASSDGGDTEAFF. The CDR3, as DNA: TGTGCCAGCAGTGACGGGGGGGACACTGAAGCTTTCTTT.

In its sample, this clonotype was seen once. The junction departs from germline at one end; a sequencing error may be responsible. This chain connects TRBV29-1 to TRBJ1-1; a possible D gene is TRBD1 (5 bases). From germline, CDR1 is SQVTM and CDR2 ANQGSEA. The CDR3 totals 14 residues. The DNA for the CDR3 is TGCGGCGTTCGCGGTCGGGGGGATCCCACTGAAGCTTTCTTT. As protein: CGVRGRGDPTEAFF.

V gene TRBV12-3 or TRBV12-4 combines with J gene TRBJ2-5; 10 bases are shared with TRBD1. Judging by the DNA end, TRBJ2-7 fits better; the J call may be wrong. The CDR3 has 13 amino acids. The CDR3 sequence: CASRTGGDYEQYF. CDR3 DNA sequence: TGTGCCAGCCGGACAGGGGGTGACTACGAGCAGTACTTC.

The CDR3 spells CASRRLETQYF. The DNA of the CDR3 is TGTGCCAGCAGAAGACTGGAGACCCAGTACTTC. The chain has TRBV12-3 or TRBV12-4 and TRBJ2-5, with D unresolved. The CDR3 contains 11 residues. With 6 bases removed from V and 5 bases from J, the gap between germline ends came to 7 bases.

This clonotype was seen only a few times. The chain joins TRBV9 to TRBJ2-5; a possible D gene is TRBD1 (6 bases). Trimming removed 4 bases at V and 5 bases at J, with 15 bases between. CDR1 is SGDLS, CDR2 YYNGEE, per germline. The CDR3 has 14 residues. The DNA of the CDR3 is TGTGCCAGCAGCTCCGGACAGTCGGTGGAGACCCAGTACTTC. It codes for CASSSGQSVETQYF.

This clonotype appeared a few times. V gene TRBV20-1 combines with J gene TRBJ1-4; D possibly corresponds to TRBD1 (5 bases). The V end was cut by 3 bases, the J end by 5 bases, with 10 bases between. The CDR3 runs to 13 residues. Per germline, CDR1 DFQATT and CDR2 SNEGSKA (reference sequence). This CDR3 reads CSASRDWNEKLFF. The CDR3 region has the DNA TGCAGTGCTAGCCGGGACTGGAATGAAAAACTGTTTTTT.

The rearrangement uses TRBV6-5 and TRBJ1-5; the match to TRBD1 covers 7 bases. V shed 5 bases, J shed 7 bases, and the junction held 14 bases outside the gene matches. The germline CDR1 and CDR2 sequences are MNHEY and SVGAGI. This CDR3 has 16 residues. The CDR3 nucleotides read TGTGCCAGCAGTCCCCTTAGGACAGGTTTACCCCAGCCCCAGCATTTT. It translates to CASSPLRTGLPQPQHF.

With regard to this clonotype: A read error may account for a junction end that differs from germline. The chain employs TRBV7-3 and TRBJ2-1; D is unclear. Germline CDR1 reads SGHTA; CDR2 reads FQGTGA. The CDR3 loop spans 15 amino acids. As DNA, the CDR3 is TGTGCCAGCAGCTCCCAACTCGGGTCCTACAGTGAGCAGTTCTTC. Residues: CASSSQLGSYSEQFF.

V is TRBV3-1 and J is TRBJ2-1; possible D gene TRBD2, 6 bases. Per the germline V gene, CDR1 is LGHDT and CDR2 is YNNKEL (reference sequence). V was cut by 0 bases and J by 12 bases, with 6 bases left in between. CDR3 length equals 11 residues. The CDR3: CASSQERGQFF. CDR3 nucleotide sequence: TGTGCCAGCAGCCAAGAGCGGGGGCAGTTCTTC.

In this sample, this clonotype turned up a few times. The J gene is TRBJ1-2, the V gene TRBV25-1; D unresolved. V lost 4 bases and J lost 4, with 7 bases in between. CDR3 length equals 12 residues. Germline CDR1 MGHDK, CDR2 SYGVNS. CDR3 nucleotides: TGTGCCAGCAGTGGGAGTACCTATGGCTACACCTTC. Amino acid sequence: CASSGSTYGYTF.

The rearrangement joins TRBV7-9 to TRBJ2-3; 8 nucleotides align to TRBD1. Germline CDR1 and CDR2: SEHNR and FQNEAQ (reference sequence). V shed 5 bases, J shed 6 bases, and the junction held 13 bases outside the gene matches. The CDR3 totals 16 residues. As DNA, the CDR3 is TGTGCCAGCAGCCCAAAGAGTTGCAGGGGGCTGGATACGCAGTATTTT. This codes for CASSPKSCRGLDTQYF.

J is TRBJ2-1 and V is TRBV4-1, with 7 bases matching TRBD2. CDR3 length: 17 residues. V shed 0 bases, J shed 2 bases, and the junction held 7 bases outside the gene matches. Germline values: CDR1 MGHRA, CDR2 YSYEKL. The CDR3 nucleotides are TGCGCCAGCAGCCAAGATGGGGCGGGGGTCACCTACAATGAGCAGTTCTTC. Protein: CASSQDGAGVTYNEQFF.

This sequence joins TRBV20-1 and TRBJ2-5, with TRBD2 identical over 8 bases. The CDR3 runs 14 residues. The V segment lost 0 bases and the J segment 3 bases; nucleotides outside the gene matches: 3. Germline CDR1 is DFQATT and CDR2 is SNEGSKA (reference sequence). CDR3 coding DNA: TGCAGTGCTAGAGATCATAGCGGGGAAGAGACCCAGTACTTC. Protein sequence: CSARDHSGEETQYF.

The gene calls are TRBV3-1 and TRBJ2-3; 8 positions agree with TRBD2. The CDR3 runs to 16 residues. Germline CDR1 is LGHDT and CDR2 is YNNKEL (reference sequence). The V gene end was trimmed by 1 base and the J gene end by 2 bases; junction bases not matched to a gene: 5. CDR3 loop: CASSQAGGELTDTQYF. CDR3 DNA sequence: TGTGCCAGCAGCCAAGCGGGGGGGGAGCTCACAGATACGCAGTATTTT.

This clonotype was observed a few times. This chain links TRBV20-1 with TRBJ1-2; no reliable D call. With 1 base removed from V and 7 bases from J, the gap between germline ends came to 10 bases. This CDR3 contains 12 residues. Germline CDR1 and CDR2: DFQATT and SNEGSKA (reference sequence). The CDR3 DNA is TGCAGTGCTAGAGTTGTGACTGGTGGCTACACCTTC. As protein: CSARVVTGGYTF.